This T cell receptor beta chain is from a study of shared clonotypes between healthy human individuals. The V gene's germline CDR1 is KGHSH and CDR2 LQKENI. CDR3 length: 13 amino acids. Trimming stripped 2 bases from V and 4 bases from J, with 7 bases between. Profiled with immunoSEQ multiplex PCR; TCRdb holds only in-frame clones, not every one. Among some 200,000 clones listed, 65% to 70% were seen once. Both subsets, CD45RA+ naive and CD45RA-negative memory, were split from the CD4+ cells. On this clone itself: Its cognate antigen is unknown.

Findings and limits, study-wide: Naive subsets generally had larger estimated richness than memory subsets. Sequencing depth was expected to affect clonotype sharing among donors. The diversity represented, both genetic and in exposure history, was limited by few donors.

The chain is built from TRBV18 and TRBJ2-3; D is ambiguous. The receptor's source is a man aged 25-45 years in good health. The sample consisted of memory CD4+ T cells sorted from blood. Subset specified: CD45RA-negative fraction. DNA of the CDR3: TGTGCCAGCTCACCATCGGGCGCAGATACGCAGTATTTT. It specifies CASSPSGADTQYF.